This TCR beta chain was observed in a study of blood T cell repertoires in COVID-19. This clone was found a few times. The table came from immunoSEQ multiplex PCR; TCRdb's copy has only in-frame clones and leaves some out. The table includes 200,000 or so clones, approximately 86% detected once. The sequenced material came from peripheral blood. The source of this sequence is a man aged 60-69 years with COVID-19, enrolled during active disease.

The CDR3 region is CASSAGTGAITSYTF. The CDR3 coding sequence is TGCGCCAGCAGTGCCGGGACAGGGGCTATAACGAGCTACACCTTC. The rearrangement joins TRBV10-2 to TRBJ1-2, with 10 nucleotides matching TRBD1. This CDR3 has 15 residues. V lost 4 bases to trimming and J lost 9 bases; unmatched junction nucleotides: 11. Germline assignment: CDR1 WSHSY and CDR2 SAAADI.